This T cell receptor (beta chain) was identified during a study of metastatic and nonmetastatic thyroid tumors (dated by TCRdb to between 2020 and 2021). Turning to the overall study: For patients with malignant and with benign thyroid disease, the researchers compared repertoires between peripheral blood samples and tumor or nodule tissue samples.

The paper as a whole reports these results and caveats: TCR beta diversity was reported as significantly higher in malignant tumors than in benign nodules, in both blood and tumor samples.

CDR1 and CDR2 are read off the germline V gene as WSHSY and SAAADI. V lost 2 bases and J lost 1 base; the stretch between them is 5 bases long. The CDR3 sequence holds 13 residues, the cysteine and phenylalanine included. Only the CDR3 portion is preserved as DNA: 39 bases, with reading frame beginning at the first base. No patient had received any treatment before thyroid surgery. Using T-cell receptor beta sequencing, the researchers looked back retrospectively at clinical samples from patients, gathered between about 2011 and 2019. Receptor libraries were prepared by PCR. The instrument was an Illumina HiSeq 4000. High-throughput sequencing was used to profile the CDR3 region of the TCR beta-chain in every patient. Regarding the original processing steps: Drawing on CDR3 differences between clinicopathological groups, the researchers built a classifier meant to tell apart patients with distant-metastatic papillary thyroid cancer. The Shannon index was used to measure repertoire diversity, and the Morisita-Horn index was used to measure how similar tumor and blood repertoires were. The public reads were reanalyzed by TCRdb: fastp trimming at Q25, MiXCR alignment, in-frame beta chains only. The V and J calls shown here were made by TCRdb, not taken from the authors' results. This sample comprises about 10,000 clones, under 30% of them detected only once. Of the sample, more than 8% falls within the top ten clones.

The sample holds a few counts of this clone. Its antigen specificity is not known. No base quality information exists; no much larger clone differs at one position. Sequencing was carried out using tumor tissue. The V and J genes are TRBV10-2 and TRBJ1-1; the D segment cannot be called with confidence. This TCR derives from a female donor with papillary thyroid cancer or a benign thyroid nodule (not recorded which). Some clones in this sample may be carry-over from other donors' samples. The DNA sequence is as follows: TGCGCCAGCAGTGAGGTCCCGAACACTGAAGCTTTCTTT. This gives the protein CASSEVPNTEAFF.